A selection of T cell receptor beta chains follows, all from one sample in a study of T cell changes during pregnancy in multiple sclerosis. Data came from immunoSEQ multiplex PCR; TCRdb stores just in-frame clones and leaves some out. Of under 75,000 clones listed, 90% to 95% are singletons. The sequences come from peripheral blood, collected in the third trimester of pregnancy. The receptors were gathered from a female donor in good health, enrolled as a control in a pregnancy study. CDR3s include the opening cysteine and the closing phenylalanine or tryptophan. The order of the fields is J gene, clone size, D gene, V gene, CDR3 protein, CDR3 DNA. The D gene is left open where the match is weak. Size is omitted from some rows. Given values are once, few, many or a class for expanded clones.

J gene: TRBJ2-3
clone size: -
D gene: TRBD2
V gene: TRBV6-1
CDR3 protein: CASTSGGGAADTQYF
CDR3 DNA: TGTGCCAGCACCTCCGGCGGGGGGGCCGCAGATACGCAGTATTTT

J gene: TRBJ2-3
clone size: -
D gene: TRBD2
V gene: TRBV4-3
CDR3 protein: CASSQGLAGGTSTDTQYF
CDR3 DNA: TGCGCCAGCAGCCAGGGACTAGCGGGGGGGACCAGCACAGATACGCAGTATTTT

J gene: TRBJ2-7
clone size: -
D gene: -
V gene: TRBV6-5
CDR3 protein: CASSYTGVSILYEQYF
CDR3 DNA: TGTGCCAGCAGTTACACCGGGGTCAGTATCCTCTACGAGCAGTACTTC

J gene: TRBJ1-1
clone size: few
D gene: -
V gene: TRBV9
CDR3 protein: CASSWGVQVNTEAFF
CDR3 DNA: TGTGCCAGCAGCTGGGGGGTTCAAGTGAACACTGAAGCTTTCTTT

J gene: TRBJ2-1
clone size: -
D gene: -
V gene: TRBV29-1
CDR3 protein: CSVRLLGNFNEQFF
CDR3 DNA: TGCAGCGTTCGCCTGCTCGGGAATTTCAATGAGCAGTTCTTC

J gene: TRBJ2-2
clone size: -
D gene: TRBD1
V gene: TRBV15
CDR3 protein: CATRGTGDTGELFF
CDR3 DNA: TGTGCCACCAGAGGGACAGGGGACACCGGGGAGCTGTTTTTT

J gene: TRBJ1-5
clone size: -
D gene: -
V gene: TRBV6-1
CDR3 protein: CASSEGGPNQPQHF
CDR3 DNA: TGTGCCAGCAGTGAAGGCGGGCCCAATCAGCCCCAGCATTTT

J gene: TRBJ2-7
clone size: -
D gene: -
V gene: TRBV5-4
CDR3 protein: CASSPGQMENEQYF
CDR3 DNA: TGTGCCAGCAGCCCAGGGCAAATGGAGAACGAGCAGTACTTC

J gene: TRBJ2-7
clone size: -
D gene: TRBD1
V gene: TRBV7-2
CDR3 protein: CASSFGTGGEQYF
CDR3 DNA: TGTGCCAGCAGCTTCGGTACAGGGGGCGAGCAGTACTTC

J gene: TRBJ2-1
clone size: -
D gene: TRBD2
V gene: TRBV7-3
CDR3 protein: CASSSSGSVYNEQFF
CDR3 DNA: TGTGCCAGCAGCTCTAGCGGGAGCGTCTACAATGAGCAGTTCTTC

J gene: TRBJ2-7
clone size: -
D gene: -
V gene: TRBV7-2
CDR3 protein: CASSLAARRGSYEQYF
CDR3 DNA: TGTGCCAGCAGCTTAGCGGCGCGGCGGGGCTCCTACGAGCAGTACTTC

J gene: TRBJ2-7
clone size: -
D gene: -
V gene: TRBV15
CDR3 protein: CATSRDVNYQQYF
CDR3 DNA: TGTGCCACCAGCAGAGATGTGAACTACCAGCAGTACTTC

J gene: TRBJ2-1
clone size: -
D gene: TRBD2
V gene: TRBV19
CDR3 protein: CASTPTSGRNEQFF
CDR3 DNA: TGTGCCAGTACCCCCACTAGCGGGAGGAATGAGCAGTTCTTC

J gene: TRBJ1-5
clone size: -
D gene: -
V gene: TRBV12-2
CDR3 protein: CASRLANRTGGRGSNQPQHF
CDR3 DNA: TGTGCAAGTCGCTTAGCTAATAGGACAGGGGGGAGAGGAAGCAATCAGCCCCAGCATTTT

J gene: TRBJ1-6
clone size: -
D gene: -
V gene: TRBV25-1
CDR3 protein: CASSPPRWNSPLHF
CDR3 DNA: TGTGCCAGCAGCCCACCCAGGTGGAATTCACCCCTCCACTTT

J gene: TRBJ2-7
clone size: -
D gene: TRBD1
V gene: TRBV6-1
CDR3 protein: CASSERDRRNEQYF
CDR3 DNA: TGTGCCAGCAGTGAACGGGACAGAAGGAACGAGCAGTACTTC

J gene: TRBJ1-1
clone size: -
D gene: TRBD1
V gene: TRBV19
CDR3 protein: CASSLQQGSYTEAFF
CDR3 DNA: TGTGCCAGTAGTCTCCAACAGGGGTCGTACACTGAAGCTTTCTTT

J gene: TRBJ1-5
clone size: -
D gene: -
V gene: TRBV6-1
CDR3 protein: CASSVKAGVGNQPQHF
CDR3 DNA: TGTGCCAGCAGTGTTAAGGCAGGGGTAGGCAATCAGCCCCAGCATTTT

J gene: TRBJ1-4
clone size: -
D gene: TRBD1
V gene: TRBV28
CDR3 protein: CASSHRGEINEKLFF
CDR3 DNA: TGTGCCAGCAGTCACAGGGGGGAAATTAATGAAAAACTGTTTTTT

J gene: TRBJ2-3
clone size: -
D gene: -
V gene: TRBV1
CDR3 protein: CTSSQDSGRVTDTQYF
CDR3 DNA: TGCACCAGCAGCCAAGACAGCGGGAGGGTCACAGATACGCAGTATTTT

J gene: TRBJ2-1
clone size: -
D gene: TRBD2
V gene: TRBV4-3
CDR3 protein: CASSQDRGLRNEQFF
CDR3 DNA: TGCGCCAGCAGCCAAGATAGGGGACTAAGAAATGAGCAGTTCTTC

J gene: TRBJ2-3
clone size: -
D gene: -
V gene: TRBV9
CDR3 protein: CASSVDFRPGSTDTQYF
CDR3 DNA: TGTGCCAGCAGCGTAGACTTTAGGCCAGGGAGCACAGATACGCAGTATTTT

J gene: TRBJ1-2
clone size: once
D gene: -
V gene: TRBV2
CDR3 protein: CASSLTPGLANYGYTF
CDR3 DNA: TGTGCCAGCAGTCTAACACCGGGACTTGCTAACTATGGCTACACCTTC

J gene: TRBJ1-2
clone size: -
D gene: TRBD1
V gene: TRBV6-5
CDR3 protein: CASSLWGQSPYGYTF
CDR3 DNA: TGTGCCAGCAGCCTTTGGGGACAGAGCCCGTATGGCTACACCTTC

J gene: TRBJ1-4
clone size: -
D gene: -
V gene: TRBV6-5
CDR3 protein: CATHSRGTNEKLFF
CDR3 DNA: TGTGCCACCCACTCCAGGGGAACTAATGAAAAACTGTTTTTT

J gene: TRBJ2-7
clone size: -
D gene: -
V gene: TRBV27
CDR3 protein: CASSLSRGVTSYEQYF
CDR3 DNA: TGTGCCAGCAGTTTATCGAGAGGTGTCACCTCCTACGAGCAGTACTTC

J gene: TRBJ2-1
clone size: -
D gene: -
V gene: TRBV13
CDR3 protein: CASSSLQADSYNEQFF
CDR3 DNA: TGTGCCAGCAGCTCCCTTCAAGCGGACTCCTACAATGAGCAGTTCTTC

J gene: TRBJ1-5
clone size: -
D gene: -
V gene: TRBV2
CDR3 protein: CASSEARESPQHF
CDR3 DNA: TGTGCCAGCAGTGAAGCTCGAGAATCGCCCCAGCATTTT

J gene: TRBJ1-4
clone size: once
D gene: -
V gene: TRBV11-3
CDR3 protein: CASGQGNNEKLFF
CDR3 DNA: TGTGCCAGCGGGCAGGGGAATAATGAAAAACTGTTTTTT

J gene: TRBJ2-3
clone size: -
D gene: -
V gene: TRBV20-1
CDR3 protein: CSASLPKWQYF
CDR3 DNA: TGCAGTGCTAGCCTACCGAAATGGCAGTATTTT

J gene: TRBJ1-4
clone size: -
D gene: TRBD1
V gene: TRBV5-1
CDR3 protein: CASSSGQGAEKLFF
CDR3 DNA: TGCGCCAGCAGCTCGGGACAGGGGGCTGAAAAACTGTTTTTT

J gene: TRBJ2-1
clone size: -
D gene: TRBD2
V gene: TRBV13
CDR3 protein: CASSLLAASYNEQFF
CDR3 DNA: TGTGCCAGCAGCTTACTAGCGGCTTCCTACAATGAGCAGTTCTTC

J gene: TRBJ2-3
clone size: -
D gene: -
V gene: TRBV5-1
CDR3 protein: CASSLGGTDTQYF
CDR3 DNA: TGCGCCAGCAGCTTGGGAGGCACAGATACGCAGTATTTT

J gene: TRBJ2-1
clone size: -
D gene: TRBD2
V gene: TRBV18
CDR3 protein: CASSPPLGSGTYNEQFF
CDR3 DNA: TGTGCCAGCTCACCACCGTTAGGTAGCGGGACCTACAATGAGCAGTTCTTC

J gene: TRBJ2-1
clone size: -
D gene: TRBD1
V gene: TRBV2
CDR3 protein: CASSGTGNYEQFF
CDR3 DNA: TGTGCCAGCAGTGGGACAGGGAATTATGAGCAGTTCTTC

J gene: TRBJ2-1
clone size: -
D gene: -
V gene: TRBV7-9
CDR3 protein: CASSYLSDVTVYNEQFF
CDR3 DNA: TGTGCCAGCAGTTACCTCAGTGATGTTACAGTGTACAATGAGCAGTTCTTC

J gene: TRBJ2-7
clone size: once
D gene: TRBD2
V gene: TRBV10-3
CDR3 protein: CAISEDTGGSYEQYF
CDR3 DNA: TGTGCCATCAGTGAGGACACGGGGGGCTCCTACGAGCAGTACTTC

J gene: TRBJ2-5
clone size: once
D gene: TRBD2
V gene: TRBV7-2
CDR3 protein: CASSQTSGGGQETQYF
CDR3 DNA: TGTGCCAGCAGCCAGACTAGCGGGGGAGGTCAAGAGACCCAGTACTTC

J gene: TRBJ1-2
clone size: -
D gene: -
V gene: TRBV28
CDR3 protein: CASSSFGVTGNYGYTF
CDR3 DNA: TGTGCCAGCAGTTCCTTCGGAGTAACAGGGAACTATGGCTACACCTTC

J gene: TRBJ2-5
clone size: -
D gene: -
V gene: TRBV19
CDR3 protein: CASKSLSETQYF
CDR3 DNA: TGTGCCAGTAAATCCCTCTCAGAGACCCAGTACTTC

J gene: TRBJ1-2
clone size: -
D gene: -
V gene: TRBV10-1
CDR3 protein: CASTPGSDRPLRGYTF
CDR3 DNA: TGCGCCAGCACCCCCGGGTCAGACAGGCCTTTAAGGGGCTACACCTTC

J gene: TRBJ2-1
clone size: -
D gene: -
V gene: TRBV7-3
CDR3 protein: CASSSQGGGADEQFF
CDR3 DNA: TGTGCCAGCAGCTCCCAGGGGGGTGGGGCCGATGAGCAGTTCTTC

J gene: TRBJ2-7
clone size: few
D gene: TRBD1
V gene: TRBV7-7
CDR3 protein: CASAGGQGLEQYF
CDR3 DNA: TGTGCCAGCGCTGGGGGACAGGGTCTCGAGCAGTACTTC

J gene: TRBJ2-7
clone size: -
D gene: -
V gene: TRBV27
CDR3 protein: CASSRQGYEQYF
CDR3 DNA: TGTGCCAGCAGTAGGCAGGGTTACGAGCAGTACTTC